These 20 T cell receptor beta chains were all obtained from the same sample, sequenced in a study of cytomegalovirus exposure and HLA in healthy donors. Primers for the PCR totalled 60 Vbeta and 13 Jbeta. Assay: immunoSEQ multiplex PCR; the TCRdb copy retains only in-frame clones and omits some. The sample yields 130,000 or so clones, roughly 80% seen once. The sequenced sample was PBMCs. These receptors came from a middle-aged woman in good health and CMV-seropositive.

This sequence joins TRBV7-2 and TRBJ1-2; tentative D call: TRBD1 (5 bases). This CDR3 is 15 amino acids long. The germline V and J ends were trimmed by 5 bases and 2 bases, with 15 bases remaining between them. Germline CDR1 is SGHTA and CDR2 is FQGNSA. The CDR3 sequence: CASSPSGALNYGYTF. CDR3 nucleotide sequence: TGTGCCAGCAGCCCTAGCGGGGCTTTGAACTATGGCTACACCTTC.

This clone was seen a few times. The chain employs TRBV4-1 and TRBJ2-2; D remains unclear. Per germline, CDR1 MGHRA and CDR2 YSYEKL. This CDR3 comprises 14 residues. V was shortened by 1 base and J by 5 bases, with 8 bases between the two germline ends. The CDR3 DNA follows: TGCGCCAGCAGCCAAGTGGTACGGACCGGGGAGCTGTTTTTT. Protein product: CASSQVVRTGELFF.

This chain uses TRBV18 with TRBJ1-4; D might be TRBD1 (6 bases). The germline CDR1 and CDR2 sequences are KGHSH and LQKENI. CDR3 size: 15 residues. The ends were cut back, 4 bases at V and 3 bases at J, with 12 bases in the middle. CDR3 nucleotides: TGTGCCAGCTCACTCCGGACAGCCTCTAATGAAAAACTGTTTTTT. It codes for CASSLRTASNEKLFF. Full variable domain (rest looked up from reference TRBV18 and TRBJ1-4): NAGVMQNPRHLVRRRGQEARLRCSPMKGHSHVYWYRQLPEEGLKFMVYLQKENIIDESGMPKERFSAEFPKEGPSILRIQQVVRGDSAAYFCASSLRTASNEKLFFGSGTQLSVL.

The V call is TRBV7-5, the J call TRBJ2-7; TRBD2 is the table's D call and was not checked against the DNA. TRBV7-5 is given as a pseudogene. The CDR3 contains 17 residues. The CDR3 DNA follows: TGTGTCAGAAGCACCGTAACTAGCGGGAGGTCAGCCTACGAGCAGTACTTC. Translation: CVRSTVTSGRSAYEQYF.

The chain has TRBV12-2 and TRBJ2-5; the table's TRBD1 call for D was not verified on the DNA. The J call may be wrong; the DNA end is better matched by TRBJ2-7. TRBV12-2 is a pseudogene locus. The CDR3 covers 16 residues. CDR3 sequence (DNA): TGTGCAAGTCGCCCCCCGAGCAAGGGGGAGACCTACGAGCAGTACTTC. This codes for CASRPPSKGETYEQYF.

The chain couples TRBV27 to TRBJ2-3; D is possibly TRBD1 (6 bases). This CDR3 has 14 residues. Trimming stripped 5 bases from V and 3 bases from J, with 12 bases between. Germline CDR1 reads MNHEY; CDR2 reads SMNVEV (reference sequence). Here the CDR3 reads CASSTGRSTDTQYF. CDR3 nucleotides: TGTGCCAGCAGTACAGGGAGAAGTACAGATACGCAGTATTTT.

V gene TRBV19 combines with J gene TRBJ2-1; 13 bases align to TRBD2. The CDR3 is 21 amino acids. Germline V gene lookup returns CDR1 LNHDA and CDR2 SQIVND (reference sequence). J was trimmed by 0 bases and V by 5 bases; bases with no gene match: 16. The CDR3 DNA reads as TGTGCCAGTAGTCCTGGGACAGGGATGACTAGCGGGGGGCACTCCTACAATGAGCAGTTCTTC. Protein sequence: CASSPGTGMTSGGHSYNEQFF.

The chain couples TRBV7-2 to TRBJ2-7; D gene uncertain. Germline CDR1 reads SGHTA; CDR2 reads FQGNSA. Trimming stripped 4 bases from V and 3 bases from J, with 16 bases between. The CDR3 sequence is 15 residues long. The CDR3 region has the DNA TGTGCCAGCAGCTCCATACCGGGTTTGGGCTACGAGCAGTACTTC. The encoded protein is CASSSIPGLGYEQYF.

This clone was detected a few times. CDR3 nucleotides: TGTGCCAGCTCGAACGTCGGACAGGGCTCGAACACTGAAGCTTTCTTT. It specifies CASSNVGQGSNTEAFF. The chain is built from TRBV18 and TRBJ1-1; 8 nucleotides align to TRBD1. Losses at the gene ends were 6 bases for V and 1 base for J; bases not matched to a gene: 10. The CDR3 runs 16 residues. Per the germline V gene, CDR1 is KGHSH and CDR2 is LQKENI.

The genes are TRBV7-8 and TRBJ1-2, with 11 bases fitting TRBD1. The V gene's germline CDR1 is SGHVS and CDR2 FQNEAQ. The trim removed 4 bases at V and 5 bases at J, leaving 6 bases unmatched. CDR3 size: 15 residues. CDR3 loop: CASSSTDRGLYGYTF. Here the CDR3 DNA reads TGTGCCAGCAGCTCAACGGACAGGGGGCTATATGGCTACACCTTC.

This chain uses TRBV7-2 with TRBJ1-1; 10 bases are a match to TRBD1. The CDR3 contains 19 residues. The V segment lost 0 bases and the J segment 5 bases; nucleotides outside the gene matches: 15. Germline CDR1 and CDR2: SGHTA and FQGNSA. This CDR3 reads CASSLALRRGQGGGTEAFF. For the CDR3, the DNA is TGTGCCAGCAGCTTAGCTTTGAGACGCGGACAGGGGGGGGGAACTGAAGCTTTCTTT.

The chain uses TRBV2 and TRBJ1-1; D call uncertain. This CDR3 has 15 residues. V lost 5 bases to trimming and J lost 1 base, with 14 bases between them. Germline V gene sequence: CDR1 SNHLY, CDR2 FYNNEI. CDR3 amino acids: CASSITQTGNTEAFF. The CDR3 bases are TGTGCCAGCAGTATCACCCAGACGGGGAACACTGAAGCTTTCTTT.

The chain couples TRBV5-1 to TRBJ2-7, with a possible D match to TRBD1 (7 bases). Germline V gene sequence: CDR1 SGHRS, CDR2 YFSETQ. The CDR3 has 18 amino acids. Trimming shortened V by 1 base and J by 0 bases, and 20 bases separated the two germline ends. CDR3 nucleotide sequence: TGCGCCAGCAGCTTGCCGCACCCGCGGGACAGCTTCTCCTACGAGCAGTACTTC. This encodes CASSLPHPRDSFSYEQYF.

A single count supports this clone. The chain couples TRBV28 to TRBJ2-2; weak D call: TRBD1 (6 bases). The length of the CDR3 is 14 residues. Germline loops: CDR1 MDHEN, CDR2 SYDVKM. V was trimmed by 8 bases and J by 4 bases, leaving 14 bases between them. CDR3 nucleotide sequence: TGTGCCAGCGCTCCAGGGGCTAGCACCGGGGAGCTGTTTTTT. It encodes CASAPGASTGELFF. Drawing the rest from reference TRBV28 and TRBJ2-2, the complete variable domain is DVKVTQSSRYLVKRTGEKVFLECVQDMDHENMFWYRQDPGLGLRLIYFSYDVKMKEKGDIPEGYSVSREKKERFSLILESASTNQTSMYLCASAPGASTGELFFGEGSRLTVL.

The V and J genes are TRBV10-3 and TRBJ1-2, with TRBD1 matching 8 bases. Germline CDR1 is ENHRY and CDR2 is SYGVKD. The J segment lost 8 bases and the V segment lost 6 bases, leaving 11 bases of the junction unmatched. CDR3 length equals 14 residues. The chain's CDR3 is CAIRGDRGPMGYTF. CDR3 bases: TGTGCCATCAGGGGAGACAGGGGACCTATGGGCTACACCTTC.

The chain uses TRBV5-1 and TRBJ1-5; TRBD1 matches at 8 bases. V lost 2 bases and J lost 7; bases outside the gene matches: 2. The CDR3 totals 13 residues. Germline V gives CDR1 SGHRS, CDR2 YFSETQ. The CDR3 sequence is CASSLQGDQPQHF. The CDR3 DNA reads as TGCGCCAGCAGCTTACAGGGGGACCAGCCCCAGCATTTT.

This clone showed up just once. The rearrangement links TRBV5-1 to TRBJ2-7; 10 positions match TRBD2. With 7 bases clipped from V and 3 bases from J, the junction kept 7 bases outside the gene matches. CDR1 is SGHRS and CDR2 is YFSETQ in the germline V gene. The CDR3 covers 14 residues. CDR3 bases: TGCGCCAGCCGAGACCCTAGCGGGGGCTACGAGCAGTACTTC. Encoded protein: CASRDPSGGYEQYF.

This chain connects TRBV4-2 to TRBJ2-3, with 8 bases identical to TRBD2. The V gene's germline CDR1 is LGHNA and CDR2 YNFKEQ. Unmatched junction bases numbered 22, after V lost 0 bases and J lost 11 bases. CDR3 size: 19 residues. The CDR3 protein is CASSQEAVGVGGATSEQYF. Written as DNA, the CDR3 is TGTGCCAGCAGCCAAGAGGCGGTAGGTGTCGGGGGGGCCACTTCGGAGCAGTATTTT.

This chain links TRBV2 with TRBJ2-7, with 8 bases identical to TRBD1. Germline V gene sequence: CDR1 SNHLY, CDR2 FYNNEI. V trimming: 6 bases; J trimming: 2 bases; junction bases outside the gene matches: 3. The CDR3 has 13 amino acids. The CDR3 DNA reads TGTGCCAGCAGGTCACAGGGGGCCTACGAGCAGTACTTC. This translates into CASRSQGAYEQYF.

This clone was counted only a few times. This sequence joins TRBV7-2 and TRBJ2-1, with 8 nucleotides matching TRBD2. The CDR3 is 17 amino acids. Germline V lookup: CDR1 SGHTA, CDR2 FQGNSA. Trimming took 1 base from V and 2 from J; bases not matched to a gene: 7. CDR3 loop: CASSLELLAGTYNEQFF. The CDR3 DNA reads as TGTGCCAGCAGCTTAGAACTCCTAGCGGGTACCTACAATGAGCAGTTCTTC.